The rows below give T cell receptor beta chains drawn from one sample of a study of Graves' ophthalmopathy and Graves' hyperthyroidism. TCRdb itself ran the multiplex PCR reads through MiXCR, one entry per CDR3 protein. Of some 350,000 distinct CDR3 sequences listed, roughly 15% were seen once; the top ten hold 2.4%. Material for sequencing was peripheral blood. Source of these receptors: an adult woman with stable Graves' hyperthyroidism. Both conserved end residues are part of each CDR3. Fields, in order: D gene, V gene, J gene, clone size, CDR3 DNA, CDR3 protein. A D gene is named only where the DNA matches it firmly. Some rows mark clone size as missing; the rest say once, few, many or name a class of expanded clone.

NA	TRBV11-2	TRBJ1-1	many	TGTGCCAGCAGCTTTAGGACAGTCATGAACACTGAAGCTTTCTTT	CASSFRTVMNTEAFF
TRBD1	TRBV29-1	TRBJ2-5	many	TGCAGCGTTGAAACAGGGGGCCCGACCCAGTACTTC	CSVETGGPTQYF
NA	TRBV20-1	TRBJ1-5	few	TGCAGTGCTAGAGCCGTGGGGCCCGATCAGCCCCAGCATTTT	CSARAVGPDQPQHF
NA	TRBV3-1	TRBJ1-1	many	TGTGCCAGCAGCCAAGGAGGTAGACCTTTCTTT	CASSQGGRPFF
NA	TRBV20-1	TRBJ2-5	few	TGCAGTGCTAACAAGGGGCAAGAGACCCAGTACTTC	CSANKGQETQYF
NA	TRBV11-1	TRBJ1-1	many	TGTGCCAGCAGCTTAGTCTTCAGCAGAGCAGGCACTGAAGCTTTCTTT	CASSLVFSRAGTEAFF
NA	TRBV6-2/TRBV6-3	TRBJ2-6	NA	TGTACCAGCGGGCGCCCGGGACAGACCTTCTCTGGGGCCAACGTCCTGACTTTC	CTSGRPGQTFSGANVLTF
TRBD2	TRBV6-2/TRBV6-3	TRBJ2-7	many	TGTGCCAGCAGTTCCATACTAGCGGGAGGAGTCGTAGGAGACTACGAGCAGTACTTC	CASSSILAGGVVGDYEQYF
TRBD1	TRBV30	TRBJ1-3	many	TGTGCCTTACAAAGGGACAGGACCTACTCTGGAAACACCATATATTTT	CALQRDRTYSGNTIYF
NA	TRBV18	TRBJ1-5	NA	TGTGCCAGCTCACCAGGGCCCGCAAGTGGTGGACAGCCCCAGCATTTT	CASSPGPASGGQPQHF
NA	TRBV12-3/TRBV12-4	TRBJ1-1	NA	TGTGCCAGCAAAAGGACAGCGTACACTGATGCTTTCTTT	CASKRTAYTDAFF
TRBD1	TRBV7-8	TRBJ2-7	many	TGTGCCAGCAGCTTAGGACAGGGGAACATCTACGAGCAGTACTTC	CASSLGQGNIYEQYF
TRBD1	TRBV18	TRBJ1-1	NA	TGTGCCAGCTCACCAAGAGGTCGACAGGGCAACACTGAAGCTTTCTTT	CASSPRGRQGNTEAFF
NA	TRBV20-1	TRBJ2-5	many	TGCAGTTCGTCCCCGAGCGAGACCCAGTACTTC	CSSSPSETQYF
NA	TRBV12-3/TRBV12-4	TRBJ2-7	many	TGTGCCAGCAGTCGGACAGCTTCCTCCTACGAGCAGTACTTC	CASSRTASSYEQYF
NA	TRBV20-1	TRBJ2-5	many	TGCAGTGCTAGAGTTTCTAGCGTACCCCAAGAGACCCAGTACTTC	CSARVSSVPQETQYF
NA	TRBV12-3/TRBV12-4	TRBJ1-1	few	TGTGCCAGCAGTCCTAGCGGGACGGTAGATCTGTTCATGAACACTGAAGCTTTCTTT	CASSPSGTVDLFMNTEAFF
NA	TRBV29-1	TRBJ2-7	few	TGCAGCGTGGGGGGCGTCTACCGGGACTCCTACGAGCAGTACTTC	CSVGGVYRDSYEQYF
NA	TRBV28	TRBJ2-3	many	TGTGCCAGCAAGGGGAGGCCTGTGGATACGCAGTATTTT	CASKGRPVDTQYF
NA	TRBV20-1	TRBJ2-7	many	TGCAGTGCTAGGAGCGGATCCCCCTACGAGCAGTACTTC	CSARSGSPYEQYF
NA	TRBV6-2/TRBV6-3	TRBJ1-2	NA	TGTGCCAGCACAAGGGACATAACGGGCTACACCTTC	CASTRDITGYTF
NA	TRBV20-1	TRBJ1-1	many	TGCAGTGCTAGATCCCCGCTCGATCTGAACACTGAAGCTTTCTTT	CSARSPLDLNTEAFF
TRBD1	TRBV20-1	TRBJ1-5	NA	TGCAGTGCTGAGGGACAGGGGGTCGGTCAGCCCCAGCATTTT	CSAEGQGVGQPQHF
TRBD2	TRBV20-1	TRBJ2-7	NA	TGCAGTGCTAGAGGGGGACTAGCGGGCTTTCGGGAGCAGTACTTC	CSARGGLAGFREQYF
NA	TRBV5-1	TRBJ1-2	NA	TGCGCCAGCAGCTTGGCCGAAGGGTTCTATGGCTACACCTTC	CASSLAEGFYGYTF
TRBD1	TRBV6-5	TRBJ1-5	many	TGTGCCAGCAGTACTACAGGGGATCAGCCCCAGCATTTT	CASSTTGDQPQHF
NA	TRBV27	TRBJ1-3	NA	TGTGCCAGCAGTTTAACTTCTGTAAACACCATATATTTT	CASSLTSVNTIYF
NA	TRBV7-2	TRBJ1-1	many	TGTGCCAGCAGCTTATCATATGGGAATGAAGCTTTCTTT	CASSLSYGNEAFF
TRBD2	TRBV28	TRBJ2-7	many	TGTGCCAGCAGTTTCGGGAGGGGCAGGGACCACGAGCAGTACTTC	CASSFGRGRDHEQYF
NA	TRBV6-2/TRBV6-3	TRBJ2-2	many	TGTGCCAGCACCCCGGGACTGAACACCGGGGAGCTGTTTTTT	CASTPGLNTGELFF
NA	TRBV28	TRBJ1-1	many	TGTGCCAGCAGAAGTCCTACAGGGATCACTGAAGCTTTCTTT	CASRSPTGITEAFF
NA	TRBV3-1	TRBJ2-5	many	TGTGCCAGCAGCCAAGCGGCAGGGGTGGAGACCCAGTACTTC	CASSQAAGVETQYF
TRBD2	TRBV30	TRBJ2-7	many	TGTGCCTGGAGTACTAGCGGAGCGGGCGAGCAGTACTTC	CAWSTSGAGEQYF
NA	TRBV4-2	TRBJ1-1	many	TGTGCCAGCAGCCTCCGACAGGAGATGAACACTGAAGCTTTCTTT	CASSLRQEMNTEAFF
NA	TRBV19	TRBJ2-4	many	TGTGCCAGTAGTATCGACTTTCGAGCCAAAAACATTCAGTACTTC	CASSIDFRAKNIQYF
NA	TRBV20-1	TRBJ2-5	many	TGCAGTGCTAGCGGGAGAGAGACCCAGTACTTC	CSASGRETQYF
NA	TRBV6-2/TRBV6-3	TRBJ2-5	many	TGTGCCAGCAGTTACTCTACTCCCGTTGCGGGCGGATCGCGCAAAGAGACCCAGTACTTC	CASSYSTPVAGGSRKETQYF
NA	TRBV20-1	TRBJ2-5	many	TGCAGTGCTAGAGTTCGGCGGAATTATCAAGGGACCCAGTACTTC	CSARVRRNYQGTQYF
NA	TRBV7-9	TRBJ2-5	many	TGTGCCAGCAGCTTAGTAACGGCAGGGCAAGAGACCCAGTACTTC	CASSLVTAGQETQYF
TRBD2	TRBV27	TRBJ2-2	many	TGTGCCAGCAGTTCCCGAGACTCGGGACTAGAGAACACCGGGGAGCTGTTTTTT	CASSSRDSGLENTGELFF